Listed below are T cell receptor beta chains from one sample, sequenced in a study of blood T cell repertoires in COVID-19. Libraries were prepared by immunoSEQ multiplex PCR; TCRdb keeps only in-frame clonotypes and omits some of them. The data contain about 260,000 clones, around 90% of them singletons. Sample: peripheral blood. Receptor source: a woman between 45 and 60 years old who had recovered from COVID-19. Both conserved end residues are part of each CDR3. D genes are given only for firm matches. Rows give clone size only sometimes, using once, few, many, or a class for an expanded clone.

clone size	D gene	V gene	J gene	CDR3 protein	CDR3 DNA
-	-	TRBV28	TRBJ1-5	CASRAGNQPQHF	TGTGCCAGCCGGGCGGGGAATCAGCCCCAGCATTTT
-	-	TRBV10-1	TRBJ2-3	CASSWPGLGWPDTQYF	TGCGCCAGCAGTTGGCCGGGACTTGGGTGGCCAGATACGCAGTATTTT
-	-	TRBV5-4	TRBJ2-1	CASSADNNEQFF	TGTGCCAGCAGCGCGGACAACAATGAGCAGTTCTTC
once	TRBD1	TRBV14	TRBJ1-2	CASSQPGTGGIGYTF	TGTGCCAGCAGCCAGCCCGGGACAGGGGGCATCGGCTACACCTTC
-	TRBD1	TRBV13	TRBJ2-7	CASSRQGTYEQYF	TGTGCCAGCAGCCGACAGGGGACCTACGAGCAGTACTTC
-	TRBD2	TRBV2	TRBJ2-7	CASSELGLAEYEQYF	TGTGCCAGCAGTGAATTAGGTCTAGCGGAATACGAGCAGTACTTC
-	TRBD1	TRBV27	TRBJ1-4	CASGEQGRLANEKLFF	TGTGCCAGCGGGGAACAGGGGCGCTTGGCTAATGAAAAACTGTTTTTT
-	TRBD1	TRBV7-2	TRBJ1-5	CASSLGQGADQPQHF	TGTGCCAGCAGCTTAGGACAGGGGGCCGATCAGCCCCAGCATTTT
-	TRBD1	TRBV7-2	TRBJ1-2	CASSSWTGQLYGYTF	TGTGCCAGCAGCTCCTGGACAGGGCAACTCTATGGCTACACCTTC
-	-	TRBV28	TRBJ1-1	CASIRLQGGGEAFF	TGTGCCAGCATCAGGCTCCAGGGTGGTGGTGAAGCTTTCTTT
-	TRBD1	TRBV30	TRBJ1-5	CAWATGGRQPQHF	TGTGCCTGGGCGACAGGGGGGCGTCAGCCCCAGCATTTT
-	-	TRBV11-3	TRBJ2-2	CASSPNPFSGTGELFF	TGTGCCAGCAGCCCCAACCCCTTTAGCGGCACCGGGGAGCTGTTTTTT
-	-	TRBV6-5	TRBJ1-2	CASKDANRYYGYTF	TGTGCCAGCAAAGATGCGAACAGATACTATGGCTACACCTTC
-	-	TRBV10-3	TRBJ1-1	CAISEIPGQKNTEAFF	TGTGCCATCAGTGAGATTCCGGGACAAAAGAACACTGAAGCTTTCTTT
-	-	TRBV28	TRBJ1-5	CASSLVAGGQPQHF	TGTGCCAGCAGTTTAGTAGCGGGGGGTCAGCCCCAGCATTTT
-	TRBD1	TRBV19	TRBJ2-7	CASSLGQANYEQYF	TGTGCCAGTAGTTTGGGACAGGCGAACTACGAGCAGTACTTC
-	-	TRBV5-4	TRBJ2-7	CASSYNSYEQYF	TGTGCCAGCAGCTATAACTCCTACGAGCAGTACTTC
-	TRBD1	TRBV6-6	TRBJ1-1	CASVRDRGWNTEAFF	TGTGCCAGCGTCCGGGACAGGGGCTGGAACACTGAAGCTTTCTTT
-	-	TRBV27	TRBJ2-6	CASSPTVTGANVLTF	TGTGCCAGCAGTCCCACGGTAACTGGGGCCAACGTCCTGACTTTC
-	-	TRBV19	TRBJ1-1	CASNYRSYTEAFF	TGTGCCAGCAATTACAGGAGCTACACTGAAGCTTTCTTT
-	-	TRBV27	TRBJ2-1	CASSRNRGRQLGSYNEQFF	TGTGCCAGCAGCCGGAACAGAGGGCGGCAGCTGGGCTCCTACAATGAGCAGTTCTTC
-	-	TRBV7-2	TRBJ1-1	CASLRGGFGGVGNTEAFF	TGTGCCAGCCTCCGGGGAGGGTTCGGGGGCGTGGGGAACACTGAAGCTTTCTTT
-	-	TRBV18	TRBJ2-2	CASSPTAAQGTGELFF	TGTGCCAGCTCACCTACGGCCGCGCAGGGCACCGGGGAGCTGTTTTTT
-	TRBD1	TRBV14	TRBJ1-2	CASSLTPGQGDYGYTF	TGTGCCAGCAGCCTGACTCCGGGACAGGGGGACTATGGCTACACCTTC
-	-	TRBV25-1	TRBJ1-6	CASSESLPGVNSPLHF	TGTGCCAGCAGTGAATCCCTGCCAGGGGTTAACTCACCCCTCCACTTT
-	-	TRBV3-1/TRBV3-2	TRBJ1-1	CASSQEGAGTEAFF	TGTGCCAGCAGCCAAGAGGGGGCCGGCACTGAAGCTTTCTTT
-	-	TRBV5-1	TRBJ2-1	CASSLGGGSSYNEQFF	TGCGCCAGCAGCTTGGGAGGCGGAAGCTCCTACAATGAGCAGTTCTTC
-	TRBD2	TRBV11-2	TRBJ2-3	CASSLRGTSGPTTDTQYF	TGTGCCAGCAGCTTAAGGGGGACTAGCGGCCCAACCACAGATACGCAGTATTTT
-	TRBD2	TRBV5-1	TRBJ2-1	CASNTGTSSYNEQFF	TGCGCCAGCAACACCGGGACTAGCAGTTACAATGAGCAGTTCTTC
-	TRBD1	TRBV9	TRBJ2-5	CASSVAGQAPRETQYF	TGTGCCAGCAGCGTAGCCGGACAGGCCCCGCGGGAGACCCAGTACTTC
few	TRBD1	TRBV19	TRBJ2-7	CASSMTGTGAHEQYF	TGTGCCAGTAGTATGACCGGGACAGGGGCTCACGAGCAGTACTTC
-	TRBD1	TRBV5-4	TRBJ1-2	CASSRGQGENSNYGYTF	TGTGCCAGCAGCAGAGGACAGGGGGAAAATTCAAACTATGGCTACACCTTC
once	TRBD1	TRBV5-1	TRBJ1-3	CASSGETGGRNTIYF	TGCGCCAGCAGCGGAGAGACAGGGGGCAGGAACACCATATATTTT
-	-	TRBV24-1	TRBJ1-1	CATSSGRSDTEAFF	TGTGCCACCAGTTCGGGGAGATCGGACACTGAAGCTTTCTTT
-	-	TRBV4-1	TRBJ1-2	CASSQVGSYGYTF	TGCGCCAGCAGCCAAGTTGGTAGCTATGGCTACACCTTC
-	-	TRBV3-1/TRBV3-2	TRBJ1-5	CASSQDVGGGFHQPQHF	TGTGCCAGCAGCCAAGATGTTGGGGGGGGTTTTCATCAGCCCCAGCATTTT
-	-	TRBV24-1	TRBJ2-1	CATPQGPRQYNEQFF	TGTGCCACCCCTCAGGGGCCGCGACAATACAATGAGCAGTTCTTC
-	TRBD2	TRBV9	TRBJ2-7	CASSVGTSGSYEQYF	TGTGCCAGCAGCGTGGGGACTAGCGGGTCCTACGAGCAGTACTTC
-	TRBD1	TRBV15	TRBJ1-1	CATSRSTGKGTEAFF	TGTGCCACCAGCAGATCGACAGGGAAGGGTACTGAAGCTTTCTTT
-	TRBD2	TRBV5-4	TRBJ2-3	CASSLGRGTYTDTQYF	TGTGCCAGCAGCTTGGGGCGGGGGACTTACACAGATACGCAGTATTTT
-	TRBD1	TRBV28	TRBJ2-5	CASSSGQGRSETQYF	TGTGCCAGCAGTTCAGGACAGGGGAGGTCGGAGACCCAGTACTTC
-	-	TRBV6-5	TRBJ1-2	CASSKRIAPWPGYTF	TGTGCCAGCAGCAAACGCATAGCCCCCTGGCCTGGCTACACCTTC
-	TRBD1	TRBV6-5	TRBJ2-2	CASSSGTGFGELFF	TGTGCCAGCAGTTCCGGGACAGGGTTCGGGGAGCTGTTTTTT
-	TRBD2	TRBV5-4	TRBJ2-3	CASSRGLAGSSTDTQYF	TGTGCCAGCAGCCGAGGGCTAGCGGGATCTAGCACAGATACGCAGTATTTT
-	TRBD1	TRBV30	TRBJ1-2	CAWSPGTVSGYTF	TGTGCCTGGAGCCCCGGGACAGTCAGTGGCTACACCTTC
-	TRBD2	TRBV7-2	TRBJ2-7	CASSLATSGVSSYEQYF	TGTGCCAGCAGCTTAGCGACTAGCGGAGTAAGCTCCTACGAGCAGTACTTC
-	-	TRBV4-3	TRBJ1-2	CASSQFYLSRRTVYGYTF	TGCGCCAGCAGCCAGTTCTACCTATCTAGACGGACAGTCTATGGCTACACCTTC
-	-	TRBV7-2	TRBJ1-6	CASSVPQGKGSPLHF	TGTGCCAGCAGCGTACCCCAGGGTAAGGGATCACCCCTCCACTTT
-	TRBD2	TRBV10-3	TRBJ2-5	CAISDVGVAGETQYF	TGTGCCATCAGTGATGTAGGGGTAGCGGGAGAGACCCAGTACTTC
-	-	TRBV14	TRBJ1-2	CASSLQGSTYGYTF	TGTGCCAGCAGCCTCCAGGGGTCTACCTATGGCTACACCTTC
-	-	TRBV5-1	TRBJ1-1	CASSSGGPLDTEAFF	TGCGCCAGCAGCTCTGGTGGGCCGTTAGACACTGAAGCTTTCTTT
-	-	TRBV5-6	TRBJ1-6	CASSLARVGRSPLHF	TGTGCCAGCAGCTTGGCCCGGGTTGGAAGATCACCCCTCCACTTT
-	-	TRBV2	TRBJ2-7	CASSEHAAQEQYF	TGTGCCAGCAGTGAACACGCAGCGCAAGAGCAGTACTTC
-	-	TRBV30	TRBJ2-3	CAWSGGFSTDTQYF	TGTGCCTGGAGTGGAGGGTTCAGCACAGATACGCAGTATTTT
medium-sized	-	TRBV6-2/TRBV6-3	TRBJ2-3	CASSYSLADTQYF	TGTGCCAGCAGTTACTCCCTAGCAGATACGCAGTATTTT
once	-	TRBV7-2	TRBJ2-5	CASSFGSSAETQYF	TGTGCCAGCAGCTTCGGTAGCTCCGCGGAGACCCAGTACTTC
once	TRBD1	TRBV10-3	TRBJ1-6	CATQQGANSPLHF	TGTGCCACCCAACAGGGGGCAAATTCACCCCTCCACTTT
-	TRBD1	TRBV5-1	TRBJ1-2	CASSAGQGVGQGYTF	TGCGCCAGCAGCGCCGGACAGGGAGTAGGTCAGGGCTACACCTTC
-	-	TRBV30	TRBJ1-3	CAWSQGGPGNTIYF	TGTGCCTGGTCTCAGGGTGGTCCTGGAAACACCATATATTTT